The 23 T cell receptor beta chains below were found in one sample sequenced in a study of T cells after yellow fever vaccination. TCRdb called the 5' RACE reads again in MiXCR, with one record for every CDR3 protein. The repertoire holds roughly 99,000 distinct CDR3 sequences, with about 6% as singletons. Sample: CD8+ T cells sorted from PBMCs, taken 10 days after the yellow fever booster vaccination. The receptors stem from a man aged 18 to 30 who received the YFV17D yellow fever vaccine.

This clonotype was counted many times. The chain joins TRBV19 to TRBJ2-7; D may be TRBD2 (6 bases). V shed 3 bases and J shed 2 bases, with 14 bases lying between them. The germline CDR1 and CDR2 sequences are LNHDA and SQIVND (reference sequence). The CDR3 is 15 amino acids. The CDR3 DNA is TGTGCCAGTAGTATTTTCGGCGGGGCGGCCTACGAGCAGTACTTC. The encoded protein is CASSIFGGAAYEQYF.

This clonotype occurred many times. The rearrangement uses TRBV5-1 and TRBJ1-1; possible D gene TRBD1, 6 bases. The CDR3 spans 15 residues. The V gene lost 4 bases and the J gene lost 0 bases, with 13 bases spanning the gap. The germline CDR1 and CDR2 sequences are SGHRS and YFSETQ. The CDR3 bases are TGCGCCAGCAGCGTAGGACAGAATATGAACACTGAAGCTTTCTTT. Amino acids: CASSVGQNMNTEAFF.

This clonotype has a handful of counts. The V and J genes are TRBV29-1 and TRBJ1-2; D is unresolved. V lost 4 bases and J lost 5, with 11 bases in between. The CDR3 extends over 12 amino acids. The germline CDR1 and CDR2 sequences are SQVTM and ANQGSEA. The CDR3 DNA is TGCAGCGTTGTGGGCCTAAATTATGGCTACACCTTC. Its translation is CSVVGLNYGYTF.

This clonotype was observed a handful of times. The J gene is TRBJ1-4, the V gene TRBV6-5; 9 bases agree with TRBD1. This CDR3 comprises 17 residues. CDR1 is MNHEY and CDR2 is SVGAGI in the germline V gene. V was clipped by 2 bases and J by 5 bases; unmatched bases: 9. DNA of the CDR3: TGTGCCAGCAGTTACACGCCCCCGGGGACAGGGAATGAAAAACTGTTTTTT. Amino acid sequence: CASSYTPPGTGNEKLFF.

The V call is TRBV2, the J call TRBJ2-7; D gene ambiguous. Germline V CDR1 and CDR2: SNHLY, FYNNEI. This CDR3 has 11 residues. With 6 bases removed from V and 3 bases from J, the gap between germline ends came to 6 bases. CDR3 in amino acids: CASREYYEQYF. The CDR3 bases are TGTGCCAGCAGGGAATACTACGAGCAGTACTTC.

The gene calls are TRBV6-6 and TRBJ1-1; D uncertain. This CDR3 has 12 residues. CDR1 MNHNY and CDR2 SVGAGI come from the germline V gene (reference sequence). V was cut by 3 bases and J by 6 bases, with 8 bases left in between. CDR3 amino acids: CASSYGVPEAFF. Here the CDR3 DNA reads TGTGCCAGCAGTTATGGGGTCCCTGAAGCTTTCTTT.

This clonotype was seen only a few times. The CDR3 region has the DNA TGTGCCAGCAGCGGTACAGAGAGCAATCAGCCCCAGCATTTT. It is translated as CASSGTESNQPQHF. The gene calls are TRBV7-4 and TRBJ1-5; D gene uncertain. The germline V and J ends were trimmed by 5 bases and 1 base, with 9 bases remaining between them. There are 14 residues in the CDR3. CDR1 is SGHVT and CDR2 is SQSDAQ in the germline V gene.

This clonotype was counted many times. In nucleotides, the CDR3 is TGTGCCAGCAGCCCGGGGAGGGGAAGCAATCAGCCCCAGCATTTT. Translated: CASSPGRGSNQPQHF. V gene TRBV7-6 combines with J gene TRBJ1-5, with D perhaps TRBD1 (5 bases). Germline V gene lookup returns CDR1 SGHVS and CDR2 FNYEAQ. This CDR3 is built from 15 residues. V lost 5 bases, J lost 1 base, and 12 bases lay in between.

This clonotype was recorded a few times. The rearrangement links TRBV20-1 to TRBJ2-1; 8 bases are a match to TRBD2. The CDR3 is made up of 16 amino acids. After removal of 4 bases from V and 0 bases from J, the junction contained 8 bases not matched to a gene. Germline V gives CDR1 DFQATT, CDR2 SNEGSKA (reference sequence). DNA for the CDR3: TGCAGTGCTACAACTAGCGGCGCTAGCTCCTACAATGAGCAGTTCTTC. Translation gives CSATTSGASSYNEQFF.

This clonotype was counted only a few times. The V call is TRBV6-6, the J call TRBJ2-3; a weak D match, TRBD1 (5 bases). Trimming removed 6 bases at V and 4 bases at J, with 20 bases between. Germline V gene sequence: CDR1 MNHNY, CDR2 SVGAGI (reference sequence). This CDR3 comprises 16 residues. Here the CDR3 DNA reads TGTGCCAGCAGCTCCCTCACAGGAAGGTTAGCAGATACGCAGTATTTT. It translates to CASSSLTGRLADTQYF.

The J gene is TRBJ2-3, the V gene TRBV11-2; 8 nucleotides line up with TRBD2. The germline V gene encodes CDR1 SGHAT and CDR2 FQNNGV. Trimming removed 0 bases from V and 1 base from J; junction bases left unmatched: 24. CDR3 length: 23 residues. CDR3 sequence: CASSLDPGGEGPRSSGGTDTQYF. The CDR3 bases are TGTGCCAGCAGCTTAGATCCGGGGGGAGAAGGGCCCCGAAGTAGCGGGGGCACAGATACGCAGTATTTT.

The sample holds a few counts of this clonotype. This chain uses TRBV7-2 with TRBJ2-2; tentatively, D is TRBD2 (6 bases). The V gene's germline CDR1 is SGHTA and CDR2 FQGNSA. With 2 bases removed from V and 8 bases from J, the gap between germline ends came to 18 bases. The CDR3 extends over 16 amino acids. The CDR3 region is CASSLPPGLYVGELFF. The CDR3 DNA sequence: TGTGCCAGCAGCTTACCTCCGGGACTCTATGTTGGGGAGCTGTTTTTT.

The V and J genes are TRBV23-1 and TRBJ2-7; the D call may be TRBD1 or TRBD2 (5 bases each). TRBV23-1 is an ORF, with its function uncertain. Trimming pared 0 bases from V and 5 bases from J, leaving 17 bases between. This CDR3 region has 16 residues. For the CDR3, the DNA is TGCGCCAGCAGTCAATCTGGGACCCCTGCTCAGGACGAGCAGTACGTC. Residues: CASSQSGTPAQDEQYV.

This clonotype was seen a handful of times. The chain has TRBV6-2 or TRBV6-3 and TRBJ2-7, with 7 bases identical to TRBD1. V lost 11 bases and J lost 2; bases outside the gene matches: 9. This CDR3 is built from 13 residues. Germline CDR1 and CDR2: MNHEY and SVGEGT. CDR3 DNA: TGTGCCTCGGGGACAGTTTCTACCTACGAGCAGTACGTC. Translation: CASGTVSTYEQYV.

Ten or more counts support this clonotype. The CDR3, as DNA: TGTGCCAGCAGTGAACGGGCAGAAGATCAGCCCCAGCATTTT. Translated, it gives CASSERAEDQPQHF. The chain carries TRBV2 and TRBJ1-5, with D uncertain. Trimming removed 2 bases at V and 5 bases at J, with 10 bases between. Germline V lookup: CDR1 SNHLY, CDR2 FYNNEI. The CDR3 loop spans 14 amino acids.

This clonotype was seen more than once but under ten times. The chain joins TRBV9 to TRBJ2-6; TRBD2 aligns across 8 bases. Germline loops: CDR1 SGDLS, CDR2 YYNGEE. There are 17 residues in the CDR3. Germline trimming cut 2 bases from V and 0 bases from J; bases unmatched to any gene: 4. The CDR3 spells CASSVSGGPSGANVLTF. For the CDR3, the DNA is TGTGCCAGCAGCGTGAGCGGGGGTCCCTCTGGGGCCAACGTCCTGACTTTC.

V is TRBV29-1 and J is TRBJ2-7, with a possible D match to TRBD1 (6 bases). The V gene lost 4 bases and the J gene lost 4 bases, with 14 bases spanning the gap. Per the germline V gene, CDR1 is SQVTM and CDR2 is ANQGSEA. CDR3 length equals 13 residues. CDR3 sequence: CSVAPGQAYEQYF. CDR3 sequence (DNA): TGCAGCGTTGCACCGGGACAAGCATACGAGCAGTACTTC.

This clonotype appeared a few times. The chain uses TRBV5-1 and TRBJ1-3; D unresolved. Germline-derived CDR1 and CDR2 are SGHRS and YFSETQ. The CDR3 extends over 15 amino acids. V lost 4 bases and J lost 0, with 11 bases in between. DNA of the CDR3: TGCGCCAGCAGCGCCGATCTAAGCTCTGGAAACACCATATATTTT. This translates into CASSADLSSGNTIYF.

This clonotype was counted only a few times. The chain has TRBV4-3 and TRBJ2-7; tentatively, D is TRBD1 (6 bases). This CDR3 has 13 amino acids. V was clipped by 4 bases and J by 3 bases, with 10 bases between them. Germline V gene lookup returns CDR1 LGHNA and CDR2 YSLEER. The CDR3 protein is CASSPTTGYEQYF. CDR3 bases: TGCGCCAGCAGCCCGACGACAGGCTACGAGCAGTACTTC.

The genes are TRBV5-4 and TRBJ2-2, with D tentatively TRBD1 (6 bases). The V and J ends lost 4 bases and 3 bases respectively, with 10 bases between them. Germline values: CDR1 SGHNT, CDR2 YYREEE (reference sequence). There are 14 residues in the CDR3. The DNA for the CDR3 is TGTGCCAGCAGCGAGCAGGGGTACACCGGGGAGCTGTTTTTT. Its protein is CASSEQGYTGELFF.

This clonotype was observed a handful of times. CDR3 amino acids: CASSVVGAREYV. The CDR3 nucleotides are TGTGCCAGCAGCGTAGTAGGGGCCAGGGAGTACGTC. The chain employs TRBV9 and TRBJ2-7, with a weak D call TRBD1 (5 bases). The CDR3 is 12 amino acids. The germline V gene has CDR1 SGDLS and CDR2 YYNGEE. The V and J ends lost 0 bases and 11 bases respectively, with 12 bases between them.

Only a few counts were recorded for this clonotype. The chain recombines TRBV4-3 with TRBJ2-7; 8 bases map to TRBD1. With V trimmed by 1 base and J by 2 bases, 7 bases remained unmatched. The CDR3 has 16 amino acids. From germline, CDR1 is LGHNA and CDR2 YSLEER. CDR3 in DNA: TGCGCCAGCAGCCAAGGTAGGACAGGGATCGCCTACGAGCAGTACTTC. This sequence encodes CASSQGRTGIAYEQYF.

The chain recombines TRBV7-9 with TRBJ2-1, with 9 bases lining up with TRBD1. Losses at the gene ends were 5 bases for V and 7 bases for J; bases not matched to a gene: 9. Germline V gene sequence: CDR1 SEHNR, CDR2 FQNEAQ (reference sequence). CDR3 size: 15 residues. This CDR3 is CASSHAGQGWNEQFF. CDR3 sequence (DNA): TGTGCCAGCAGCCACGCTGGACAGGGGTGGAATGAGCAGTTCTTC.